This T cell receptor (beta chain) was identified during a study of cytomegalovirus exposure and HLA in healthy donors. Study-wide context: Out of approximately 170 million T cells, an earlier analysis found fewer than 140 million unique TCR beta sequences in total. Points from the study as a whole: Relative to equally common others, HLA-associated TCR beta chains showed greater clonal expansion in a later analysis.

The CDR3 sequence is 15 residues long. Looked up from germline, CDR1 is MNHNS and CDR2 is SASEGT. Trimming stripped 8 bases from V and 5 bases from J, with 18 bases between. Worth noting for this clone: Its cognate antigen is unknown.

The PCR was carried out with 60 Vbeta primers and 13 Jbeta primers. TCRdb's table, derived via immunoSEQ multiplex PCR, lists solely in-frame clones and lacks some. Counted here are over 110,000 clones, roughly two thirds occurring once; the ten biggest clones make up 1% to 1.5%. The clonotype was recovered from a middle-aged woman in good health and CMV-seronegative. The genes are TRBV6-1 and TRBJ1-4, with D possibly TRBD1 on 6 matching bases. The sample consisted of PBMCs. CDR3 sequence reads: CASVGAGGRNEKLFF. CDR3 nucleotide sequence: TGTGCCAGCGTGGGGGCAGGCGGAAGGAATGAAAAACTGTTTTTT.